These 10 T cell receptor beta chains originate from one sample sequenced in a study of blood T cell repertoires in COVID-19. Generated by immunoSEQ multiplex PCR, the TCRdb table keeps only in-frame clones and is missing some. In the table there are 160,000 or so clones, about 92% of which are singletons. The specimen was peripheral blood. The receptors were sampled from a man aged 55 to 70 with active or convalescent COVID-19.

The gene calls are TRBV25-1 and TRBJ1-2, with D perhaps matching TRBD1 (5 bases). This CDR3 region has 14 residues. CDR1 and CDR2 (germline): MGHDK, SYGVNS. V was shortened by 2 bases and J by 4 bases, with 11 bases between the two germline ends. DNA for the CDR3: TGTGCCAGCAGTGAAGCGGGGCCGCGCTATGGCTACACCTTC. Translation gives CASSEAGPRYGYTF.

J is TRBJ2-1 and V is TRBV7-9; 9 bases align to TRBD2. Germline CDR1 SEHNR, CDR2 FQNEAQ (reference sequence). V shed 3 bases and J 8 bases; nucleotides not matched to a gene: 2. The CDR3 sequence is 13 residues long. DNA for the CDR3: TGTGCCAGCAGCTTCCGGACTAGCGATGAGCAGTTCTTC. It translates to CASSFRTSDEQFF.

The rearrangement joins TRBV3-1 (or the pseudogene TRBV3-2) to TRBJ2-5; unclear D gene. Germline CDR1 reads LGHDT; CDR2 reads YNNKEL (reference sequence). The CDR3 has 11 amino acids. V was pared by 5 bases and J by 5 bases, with 6 bases between. DNA for the CDR3: TGTGCCAGCAGCAACCGGGAGACCCAGTACTTC. Its translation: CASSNRETQYF.

The V and J genes are TRBV7-9 and TRBJ1-1, with 8 bases matching TRBD1. Germline-derived CDR1 and CDR2 are SEHNR and FQNEAQ (reference sequence). V shed 5 bases, J shed 5 bases, and the junction held 7 bases outside the gene matches. There are 14 residues in the CDR3. The CDR3 loop is CASSGQGGRTEAFF. CDR3 nucleotide sequence: TGTGCCAGCAGCGGACAGGGAGGGAGGACTGAAGCTTTCTTT. Looking up the rest from reference TRBV7-9 and TRBJ1-1 gives the full variable domain: DTGVSQNPRHKITKRGQNVTFRCDPISEHNRLYWYRQTLGQGPEFLTYFQNEAQLEKSRLLSDRFSAERPKGSFSTLEIQRTEQGDSAMYLCASSGQGGRTEAFFGQGTRLTVV.

The chain combines TRBV7-2 with TRBJ2-5; D might be TRBD2 (5 bases). Germline V gives CDR1 SGHTA, CDR2 FQGNSA. The CDR3 has 13 amino acids. V shed 4 bases and J shed 2 bases, with 8 bases lying between them. The CDR3 nucleotides read TGTGCCAGCAGCTCGGGATCTCAAGAGACCCAGTACTTC. This encodes CASSSGSQETQYF. The full variable domain, completed using reference TRBV7-2 and TRBJ2-5, is GAGVSQSPSNKVTEKGKDVELRCDPISGHTALYWYRQSLGQGLEFLIYFQGNSAPDKSGLPSDRFSAERTGGSVSTLTIQRTQQEDSAVYLCASSSGSQETQYFGPGTRLLVL.

V usage is TRBV7-9 and J usage is TRBJ2-1; the D is unclear. This CDR3 has 14 residues. Trimming left V 5 bases short and J 5 bases short, with 13 bases between. Germline CDR1 SEHNR, CDR2 FQNEAQ (reference sequence). The CDR3 here is CASSPSGTHNEQFF. CDR3 coding DNA: TGTGCCAGCAGCCCATCAGGAACGCACAATGAGCAGTTCTTC.

This rearrangement joins TRBV29-1 to TRBJ2-1, with 11 bases identical to TRBD2. This CDR3 has 13 amino acids. Trimming cost V 8 bases and J 8 bases; bases outside gene matches: 8. CDR1 and CDR2 from the germline V gene are SQVTM and ANQGSEA. The CDR3 loop is CSLSGGARDEQFF. The CDR3 nucleotides read TGCAGCCTTAGCGGGGGGGCAAGGGATGAGCAGTTCTTC.

V usage is TRBV6-5 and J usage is TRBJ1-4; D is ambiguous. Trimming shortened V by 10 bases and J by 5 bases, and 17 bases separated the two germline ends. This CDR3 has 14 residues. Germline V CDR1 and CDR2: MNHEY, SVGAGI. In DNA form, the CDR3 reads TGTGCCACCACCTCTAGCACAGAAAATGAAAAACTGTTTTTT. Translation gives CATTSSTENEKLFF.

This chain connects TRBV6-5 to TRBJ2-7; 8 bases agree with TRBD2. CDR3 length equals 15 residues. CDR1 and CDR2 from the germline V gene are MNHEY and SVGAGI. The V gene end was trimmed by 10 bases and the J gene end by 5 bases; junction bases not matched to a gene: 16. The CDR3 region is CATQVPGLDSDEQYF. The CDR3 nucleotides are TGTGCCACCCAAGTACCGGGACTAGATTCAGACGAGCAGTACTTC.

This sequence joins TRBV10-3 and TRBJ2-2; a weak D match, TRBD2 (6 bases). Trimming removed 1 base at V and 1 base at J, with 10 bases between. The V gene's germline CDR1 is ENHRY and CDR2 SYGVKD. The CDR3 length is 16 residues. This CDR3 is CAISEYGGWNTGELFF. CDR3 in DNA: TGTGCCATCAGTGAGTACGGGGGATGGAACACCGGGGAGCTGTTTTTT.